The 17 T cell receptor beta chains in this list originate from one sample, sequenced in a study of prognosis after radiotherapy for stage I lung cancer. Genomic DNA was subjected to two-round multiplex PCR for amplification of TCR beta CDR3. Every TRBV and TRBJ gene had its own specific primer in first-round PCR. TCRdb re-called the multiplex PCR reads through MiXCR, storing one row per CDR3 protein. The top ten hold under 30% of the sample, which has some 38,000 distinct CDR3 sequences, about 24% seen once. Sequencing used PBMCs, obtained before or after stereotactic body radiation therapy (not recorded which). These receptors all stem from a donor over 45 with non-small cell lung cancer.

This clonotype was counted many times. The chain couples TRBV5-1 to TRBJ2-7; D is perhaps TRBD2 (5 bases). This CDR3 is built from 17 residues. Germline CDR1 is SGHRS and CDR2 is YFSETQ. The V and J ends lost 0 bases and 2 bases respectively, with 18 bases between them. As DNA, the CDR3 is TGCGCCAGCAGCTTGGCCGAGGGTACAAAAATTGCCTACGAGCAGTACTTC. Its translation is CASSLAEGTKIAYEQYF.

CDR3 sequence reads: CASSESRMDQPQHF. The CDR3 DNA is TGTGCCAGCAGTGAGAGTAGAATGGATCAGCCCCAGCATTTT. V usage is TRBV6-1 and J usage is TRBJ1-5; the D is unclear. The germline V and J ends were trimmed by 3 bases and 5 bases, with 11 bases remaining between them. This CDR3 is 14 amino acids long. Germline CDR1 is MNHNS and CDR2 is SASEGT.

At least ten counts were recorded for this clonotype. CDR3 sequence reads: CASSFGGYYGYTF. In DNA form, the CDR3 reads TGTGCCAGCAGTTTCGGCGGTTACTATGGCTACACCTTC. The rearrangement joins TRBV28 to TRBJ1-2; no definite D call. V was pared by 3 bases and J by 3 bases, with 8 bases between. The CDR3 consists of 13 residues. Germline CDR1 MDHEN, CDR2 SYDVKM.

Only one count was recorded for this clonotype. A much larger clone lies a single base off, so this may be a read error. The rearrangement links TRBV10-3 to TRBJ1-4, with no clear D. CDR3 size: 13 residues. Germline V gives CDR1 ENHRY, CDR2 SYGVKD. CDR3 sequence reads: CAISDASNKKLFF. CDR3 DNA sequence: TGTGCCATCAGTGATGCCAGTAATAAAAAACTGTTTTTT.

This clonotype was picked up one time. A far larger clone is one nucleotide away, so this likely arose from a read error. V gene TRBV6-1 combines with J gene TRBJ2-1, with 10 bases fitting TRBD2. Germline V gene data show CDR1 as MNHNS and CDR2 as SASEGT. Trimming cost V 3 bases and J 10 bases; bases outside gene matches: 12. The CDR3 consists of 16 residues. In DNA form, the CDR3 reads TGTGCCAGCAGTGAGGGGACTAGCGCGGGGGAATTGGAGCAGTTCTTC. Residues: CASSEGTSAGELEQFF.

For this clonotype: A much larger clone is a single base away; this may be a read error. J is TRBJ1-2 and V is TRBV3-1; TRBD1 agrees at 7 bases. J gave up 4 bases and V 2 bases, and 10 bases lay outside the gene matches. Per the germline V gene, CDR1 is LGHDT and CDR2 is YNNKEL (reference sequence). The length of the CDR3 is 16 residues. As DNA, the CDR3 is TGTGCCAGCAGCCAACACCAGGGGGGGGCTGTCTATGGCTACACCTTC. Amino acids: CASSQHQGGAVYGYTF.

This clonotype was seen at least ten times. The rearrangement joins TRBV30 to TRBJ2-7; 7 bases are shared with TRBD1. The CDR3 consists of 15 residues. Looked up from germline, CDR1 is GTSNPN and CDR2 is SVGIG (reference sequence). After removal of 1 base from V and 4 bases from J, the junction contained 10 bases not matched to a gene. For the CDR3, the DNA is TGTGCCTGGAGTGAAAAAGGCGCCAGGGGGTACGAGCAGTACTTC. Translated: CAWSEKGARGYEQYF.

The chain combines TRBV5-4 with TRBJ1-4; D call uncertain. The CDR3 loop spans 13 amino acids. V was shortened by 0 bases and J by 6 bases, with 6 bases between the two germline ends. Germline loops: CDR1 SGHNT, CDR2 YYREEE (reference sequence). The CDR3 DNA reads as TGTGCCAGCAGCTTGGCGCCTGATGAAAAACTGTTTTTT. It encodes CASSLAPDEKLFF.

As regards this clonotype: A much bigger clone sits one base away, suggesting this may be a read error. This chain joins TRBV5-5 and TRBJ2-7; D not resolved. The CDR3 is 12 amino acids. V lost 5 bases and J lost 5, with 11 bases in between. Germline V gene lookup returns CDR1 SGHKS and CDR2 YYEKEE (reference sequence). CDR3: CASRETRNEQYF. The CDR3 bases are TGTGCCAGCAGAGAGACCAGAAACGAGCAGTACTTC. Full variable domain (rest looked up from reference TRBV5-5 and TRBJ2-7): DAGVTQSPTHLIKTRGQQVTLRCSPISGHKSVSWYQQVLGQGPQFIFQYYEKEERGRGNFPDRFSARQFPNYSSELNVNALLLGDSALYLCASRETRNEQYFGPGTRLTVT.

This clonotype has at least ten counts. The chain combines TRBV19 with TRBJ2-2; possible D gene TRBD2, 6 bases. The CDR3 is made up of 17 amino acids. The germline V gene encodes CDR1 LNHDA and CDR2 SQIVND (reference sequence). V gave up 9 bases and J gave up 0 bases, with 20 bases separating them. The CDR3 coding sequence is TGTGCCAGCACACGGGCAAGCTCGGGAGCGAACACCGGGGAGCTGTTTTTT. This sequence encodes CASTRASSGANTGELFF. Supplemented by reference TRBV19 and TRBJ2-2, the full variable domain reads DGGITQSPKYLFRKEGQNVTLSCEQNLNHDAMYWYRQDPGQGLRLIYYSQIVNDFQKGDIAEGYSVSREKKESFPLTVTSAQKNPTAFYLCASTRASSGANTGELFFGEGSRLTVL.

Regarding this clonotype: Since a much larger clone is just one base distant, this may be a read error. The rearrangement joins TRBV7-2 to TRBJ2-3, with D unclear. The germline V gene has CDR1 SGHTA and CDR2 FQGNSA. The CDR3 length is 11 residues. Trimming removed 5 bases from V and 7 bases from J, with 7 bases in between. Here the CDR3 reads CASSLSYTQYF. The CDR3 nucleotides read TGTGCCAGCAGCCTTTCTTATACGCAGTATTTT.

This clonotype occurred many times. The CDR3 spells CASSPTGLRNTEAFF. The CDR3 DNA reads as TGTGCCAGTAGTCCGACAGGCTTAAGGAACACTGAAGCTTTCTTT. V gene TRBV19 combines with J gene TRBJ1-1; D is possibly TRBD1 (6 bases). Germline V gene data show CDR1 as LNHDA and CDR2 as SQIVND (reference sequence). This CDR3 is 15 amino acids long. V was clipped by 5 bases and J by 1 base, with 14 bases between them.

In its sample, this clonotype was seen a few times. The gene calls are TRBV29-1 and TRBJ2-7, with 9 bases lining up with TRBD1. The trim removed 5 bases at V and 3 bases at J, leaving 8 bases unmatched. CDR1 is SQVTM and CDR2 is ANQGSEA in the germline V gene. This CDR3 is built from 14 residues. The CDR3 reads CSVRPGTGHYEQYF. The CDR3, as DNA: TGCAGCGTTCGGCCAGGGACAGGGCACTACGAGCAGTACTTC.

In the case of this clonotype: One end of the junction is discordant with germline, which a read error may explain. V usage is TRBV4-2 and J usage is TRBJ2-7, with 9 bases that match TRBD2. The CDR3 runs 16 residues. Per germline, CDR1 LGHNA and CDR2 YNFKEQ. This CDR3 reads CASSQGSGLAIYEQCF. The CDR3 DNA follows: TGTGCCAGCAGCCAAGGTTCTGGACTAGCGATCTACGAGCAGTGCTTC.

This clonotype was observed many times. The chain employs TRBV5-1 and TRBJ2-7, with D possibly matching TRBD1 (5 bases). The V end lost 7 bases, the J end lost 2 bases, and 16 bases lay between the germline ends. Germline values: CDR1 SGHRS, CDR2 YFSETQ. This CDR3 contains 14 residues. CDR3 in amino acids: CASSSNRWTYEQYF. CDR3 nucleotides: TGCGCCAGCTCCTCCAACAGGTGGACCTACGAGCAGTACTTC.

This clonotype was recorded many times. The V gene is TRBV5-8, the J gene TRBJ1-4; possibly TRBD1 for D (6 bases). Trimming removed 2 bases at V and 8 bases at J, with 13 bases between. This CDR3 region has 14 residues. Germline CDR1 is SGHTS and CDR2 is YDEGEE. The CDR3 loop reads CASSFLRGQEKLFF. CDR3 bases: TGTGCCAGCAGCTTTTTGCGGGGGCAGGAAAAACTGTTTTTT. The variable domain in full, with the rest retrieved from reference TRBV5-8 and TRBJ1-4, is EAGVTQSPTHLIKTRGQQATLRCSPISGHTSVYWYQQALGLGLQFLLWYDEGEERNRGNFPPRFSGRQFPNYSSELNVNALELEDSALYLCASSFLRGQEKLFFGSGTQLSVL.

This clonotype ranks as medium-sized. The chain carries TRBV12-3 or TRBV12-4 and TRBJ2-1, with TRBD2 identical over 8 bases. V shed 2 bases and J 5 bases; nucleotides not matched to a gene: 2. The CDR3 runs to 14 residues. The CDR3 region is CASSLRGGHNEQFF. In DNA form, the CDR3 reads TGTGCCAGCAGTTTACGCGGGGGGCACAATGAGCAGTTCTTC.